The 22 T cell receptor beta chains listed next were all sequenced from one sample in a study of blood T cell repertoires in COVID-19. Data came from immunoSEQ multiplex PCR; TCRdb stores just in-frame clones and leaves some out. The repertoire holds under 55,000 clones, with roughly 90% as singletons. Sequenced sample: peripheral blood. These receptors were collected from a human donor in a cohort sampled during active COVID-19.

The V call is TRBV4-2, the J call TRBJ1-1; 9 bases match TRBD1. Germline V gives CDR1 LGHNA, CDR2 YNFKEQ. This CDR3 is built from 17 residues. After removal of 1 base from V and 1 base from J, the junction contained 7 bases not matched to a gene. Here the CDR3 reads CASSQGSTQGANTEAFF. For the CDR3, the DNA is TGTGCCAGCAGCCAAGGCTCTACACAGGGGGCGAACACTGAAGCTTTCTTT.

This sequence joins TRBV9 and TRBJ2-3; TRBD2 is a possible D gene (5 bases). This CDR3 spans 15 amino acids. The V gene lost 0 bases and the J gene lost 5 bases, with 13 bases spanning the gap. CDR1 SGDLS and CDR2 YYNGEE come from the germline V gene. This CDR3 is CASSVGRPHQDTQYF. In DNA, the CDR3 is TGTGCCAGCAGCGTAGGGAGGCCGCATCAAGATACGCAGTATTTT.

This chain links TRBV18 with TRBJ1-3, with 9 bases matching TRBD1. The V and J ends lost 4 bases and 8 bases, in that order; junction bases with no gene match: 6. Germline CDR1 KGHSH, CDR2 LQKENI. The CDR3 spans 14 residues. CDR3: CASSRDRAKDTIYF. The CDR3 DNA is TGTGCCAGCTCACGGGACAGGGCGAAGGACACCATATATTTT.

This chain joins TRBV2 and TRBJ1-6; TRBD1 is a possible D gene (6 bases). Deletions cut 10 bases from V and 7 bases from J, with 17 bases between. The CDR3 length is 14 residues. The V gene's germline CDR1 is SNHLY and CDR2 FYNNEI. The CDR3 DNA reads TGTGCCACCAGAGTCCGGGACAACAATTCACCCCTCCACTTT. Amino acids: CATRVRDNNSPLHF.

The rearrangement uses TRBV20-1 and TRBJ2-1; 8 bases agree with TRBD2. After removal of 4 bases from V and 15 bases from J, the junction contained 8 bases not matched to a gene. CDR3 length: 11 residues. Germline CDR1 DFQATT, CDR2 SNEGSKA (reference sequence). The DNA of the CDR3 is TGCAGTGCTACAACCGGGACTAGACCGTTCTTC. Encoded protein: CSATTGTRPFF.

This rearrangement joins TRBV7-2 to TRBJ2-2; TRBD1 is a possible D gene (6 bases). The CDR3 length is 15 residues. The V gene lost 3 bases and the J gene lost 5 bases, with 13 bases spanning the gap. Germline loops: CDR1 SGHTA, CDR2 FQGNSA. In DNA form, the CDR3 reads TGTGCCAGCAGCTTGGGGACACCGCAAACCGGGGAGCTGTTTTTT. Translation: CASSLGTPQTGELFF.

This chain links TRBV5-1 with TRBJ2-2, with a tentative D call TRBD1 (5 bases). The CDR3 runs 15 residues. Germline CDR1 and CDR2: SGHRS and YFSETQ. Between the trimmed V and J ends, which lost 0 bases and 6 bases, there was a span of 12 bases. CDR3 bases: TGCGCCAGCAGCTTGGGGCAGGGTTCCCCCGGGGAGCTGTTTTTT. It codes for CASSLGQGSPGELFF. Drawing the rest from reference TRBV5-1 and TRBJ2-2, the complete variable domain is KAGVTQTPRYLIKTRGQQVTLSCSPISGHRSVSWYQQTPGQGLQFLFEYFSETQRNKGNFPGRFSGRQFSNSRSEMNVSTLELGDSALYLCASSLGQGSPGELFFGEGSRLTVL.

The chain links TRBV28 to TRBJ2-6, with D possibly TRBD1 on 6 matching bases. V lost 5 bases to trimming and J lost 0 bases, with 14 bases between them. Germline V gene lookup returns CDR1 MDHEN and CDR2 SYDVKM. This CDR3 comprises 17 residues. CDR3 DNA: TGTGCCAGCAGTCTTAGGGGGAGATCCTCTGGGGCCAACGTCCTGACTTTC. Translation: CASSLRGRSSGANVLTF.

The chain uses TRBV14 and TRBJ2-7; TRBD2 matches at 7 bases. There are 13 residues in the CDR3. CDR1 is SGHDN, CDR2 FVKESK, per germline. V lost 3 bases and J lost 6; bases outside the gene matches: 5. In DNA form, the CDR3 reads TGTGCCAGCAGCCACGGGGGGAGGAGCGAGCAGTACTTC. Translating gives CASSHGGRSEQYF.

The chain joins TRBV7-9 to TRBJ2-7, with 8 bases aligning to TRBD1. The germline gives CDR1 SEHNR, CDR2 FQNEAQ (reference sequence). The CDR3 totals 15 residues. Trimming removed 5 bases from V and 0 bases from J; junction bases left unmatched: 6. This chain's CDR3 is CASSKSGTGSYEQYF. The CDR3 region has the DNA TGTGCCAGCAGCAAATCCGGGACAGGCTCCTACGAGCAGTACTTC. The full variable domain, with the rest looked up from reference TRBV7-9 and TRBJ2-7, is DTGVSQNPRHKITKRGQNVTFRCDPISEHNRLYWYRQTLGQGPEFLTYFQNEAQLEKSRLLSDRFSAERPKGSFSTLEIQRTEQGDSAMYLCASSKSGTGSYEQYFGPGTRLTVT.

The chain couples TRBV19 to TRBJ2-1; TRBD2 matches 13 bases. The CDR3 extends over 15 amino acids. Germline assignment: CDR1 LNHDA and CDR2 SQIVND (reference sequence). V trimming: 5 bases; J trimming: 10 bases; junction bases outside the gene matches: 8. The DNA for the CDR3 is TGTGCCAGTAGTCGACTAGCGGGAGGCCGGGCGGAGCAGTTCTTC. Protein product: CASSRLAGGRAEQFF.

The genes are TRBV11-2 and TRBJ2-7, with a weak D call TRBD1 (6 bases). This CDR3 spans 16 amino acids. V was cut by 2 bases and J by 6 bases, with 20 bases left in between. Germline V gives CDR1 SGHAT, CDR2 FQNNGV. CDR3 sequence reads: CASSLLADSSVAEQYF. As DNA, the CDR3 is TGTGCCAGCAGCTTATTGGCGGACAGTTCAGTAGCCGAGCAGTACTTC.

The V gene is TRBV18, the J gene TRBJ2-2, with TRBD1 matching 9 bases. This CDR3 has 16 amino acids. Germline loops: CDR1 KGHSH, CDR2 LQKENI. The V segment lost 4 bases and the J segment 2 bases; nucleotides outside the gene matches: 5. For the CDR3, the DNA is TGTGCCAGCTCACGAGGACAGGGGACCAACACCGGGGAGCTGTTTTTT. Its translation: CASSRGQGTNTGELFF.

The chain couples TRBV7-9 to TRBJ1-1; tentative D call: TRBD1 (6 bases). V lost 1 base, J lost 2 bases, and 11 bases lay in between. CDR1 SEHNR and CDR2 FQNEAQ come from the germline V gene (reference sequence). The CDR3 totals 15 residues. As DNA, the CDR3 is TGTGCCAGCAGCTTAGAGGGGACACCTAACACTGAAGCTTTCTTT. The encoded protein is CASSLEGTPNTEAFF.

The chain employs TRBV28 and TRBJ2-7; D is uncertain. Trimming took off 2 bases at V and 2 bases at J, with 4 bases between the two ends. This CDR3 has 12 residues. CDR1 is MDHEN and CDR2 is SYDVKM in the germline V gene. This CDR3 is CASSLHPYEQYF. In nucleotides, the CDR3 is TGTGCCAGCAGTTTACATCCCTACGAGCAGTACTTC.

This clone was seen only a few times. The rearrangement joins TRBV4-1 to TRBJ2-2; D is unresolved. CDR1 and CDR2 (germline): MGHRA, YSYEKL. The CDR3 contains 14 residues. The ends were cut back, 1 base at V and 1 base at J, with 4 bases in the middle. Here the CDR3 DNA reads TGCGCCAGCAGCCAAGGTCAGAACACCGGGGAGCTGTTTTTT. Its protein is CASSQGQNTGELFF.

The rearrangement uses TRBV3-1 (or the pseudogene TRBV3-2) and TRBJ2-1, with TRBD2 matching over 8 bases. The germline gives CDR1 LGHDT, CDR2 YNNKEL (reference sequence). V gave up 1 base and J gave up 7 bases; unmatched junction bases: 18. This CDR3 is built from 19 residues. The DNA of the CDR3 is TGTGCCAGCAGCCAAGGTGGTAGCGGGACCGGTTGGAGTTGGAATGAGCAGTTCTTC. Translated, it gives CASSQGGSGTGWSWNEQFF.

This chain uses TRBV20-1 with TRBJ2-1; 10 nucleotides line up with TRBD2. Germline V gene data show CDR1 as DFQATT and CDR2 as SNEGSKA (reference sequence). J was trimmed by 6 bases and V by 3 bases; bases with no gene match: 11. This CDR3 region has 16 residues. In DNA form, the CDR3 reads TGCAGTGCTAGTCTTCTAGCGGGAGTAATTGGCAATGAGCAGTTCTTC. Protein: CSASLLAGVIGNEQFF.

This sequence joins TRBV6-2 or TRBV6-3 and TRBJ1-1; D is undetermined. V was cut by 4 bases and J by 0 bases, with 15 bases left in between. The CDR3 covers 16 residues. Germline V gene sequence: CDR1 MNHEY, CDR2 SVGEGT. The CDR3 here is CASSSHRSGLNTEAFF. Written as DNA, the CDR3 is TGTGCCAGCAGTTCCCATCGATCAGGCTTGAACACTGAAGCTTTCTTT.

The chain combines TRBV6-5 with TRBJ2-1, with a possible D match to TRBD1 (5 bases). The CDR3 is made up of 13 amino acids. The germline V gene has CDR1 MNHEY and CDR2 SVGAGI. V lost 6 bases to trimming and J lost 10 bases, with 16 bases between them. The CDR3 loop reads CASSLLQKGEQFF. DNA of the CDR3: TGTGCCAGCAGCCTACTGCAAAAGGGGGAGCAGTTCTTC.

This clone was observed once. The chain recombines TRBV5-1 with TRBJ1-2, with a tentative D call TRBD1 (5 bases). Trimming shortened V by 4 bases and J by 7 bases, and 17 bases separated the two germline ends. There are 14 residues in the CDR3. Per germline, CDR1 SGHRS and CDR2 YFSETQ. The CDR3 bases are TGCGCCAGCAGCGGGGGGGTTGGAGAAGCTGGCTACACCTTC. Translated: CASSGGVGEAGYTF.

DNA of the CDR3: TGTGCCAGCTCACGTAGCGGGGGCCAGACCGGGGAGCTGTTTTTT. Translation gives CASSRSGGQTGELFF. The chain employs TRBV18 and TRBJ2-2; 9 positions agree with TRBD2. This CDR3 region has 15 residues. With V trimmed by 4 bases and J by 5 bases, 5 bases remained unmatched. CDR1 is KGHSH and CDR2 is LQKENI in the germline V gene.